The T cell receptor beta chain under discussion was sequenced for a study of regulatory T cells in long-lasting Graves disease. Notes on the study in general: Newly diagnosed patients had higher TCR diversity than persistent Graves' patients did.

This clonotype was counted at least ten times. Antigen: not known. HTBI primers from iRepertoire and Arm-PCR of CDR3 regions yielded the TCR beta libraries. In the authors' methods: Samples collectively showed 60 to 75 TRBV and approximately 15 TRBJ segments. Each CDR3 protein gets one entry after TCRdb re-called the multiplex PCR reads with MiXCR. TCRdb, not the original authors, processed these V and J calls. The table records over 450,000 distinct CDR3 sequences, about 11% of them present only once. Time point reported: newly diagnosed GD, antithyroid drugs for less than 3 months. The authors made the TCR library using RNA they extracted from PBMCs. V lost 2 bases, J lost 2 bases, and 6 bases stayed unmatched. The length of the CDR3 is 15 residues. Germline V gene lookup returns CDR1 DFQATT and CDR2 SNEGSKA (reference sequence). This sample also appeared in a second study, on T cells in Graves' hyperthyroidism and ophthalmopathy. That study adds: A set of HTBI primers served as the primers for a first-round RT-PCR of the TCR CDR3. The model identified upcoming ophthalmopathy a median 6.5 months ahead of onset.

The source of this sequence is a woman in her 30s with Graves disease. This sequence joins TRBV20-1 and TRBJ2-1; 7 bases are a match to TRBD2. Sequenced material: peripheral blood mononuclear cells (PBMCs), taken at new diagnosis, from a patient treated with antithyroid drugs. CDR3 in DNA: TGCAGTGCTAGAAGTGGCGGGAGTCCCTACAATGAGCAGTTCTTC. Encoded protein: CSARSGGSPYNEQFF.